This TCR beta chain was recorded in a study of OX40 agonist ivuxolimab in advanced cancers. Study summary: Every patient in dose escalation had hepatocellular carcinoma, melanoma, renal cell or head and neck cancer. Eligibility admitted prior anti-PD-1, anti-PD-L1 or anti-CTLA-4 therapy; 35% to 40% had some. The study, taken as a whole, reports: CD4+ and CD8+ blood T cells expanded clonally by week 6 at 0.1 to 3.0 mg/kg. Normalized T-cell clonal expansion was also low in a subset of nonresponders.

Sequencing used immunoSEQ multiplex PCR; TCRdb keeps in-frame clones, though not all of them. The repertoire holds tens of thousands of clones, 90% seen once, with roughly 0.54% in the top ten. Remarks on this clone: The antigen remains undetermined.

The germline CDR1 and CDR2 sequences are KGHSH and LQKENI. This CDR3 has 16 amino acids. The V and J ends lost 10 bases and 0 bases respectively, with 19 bases between them. This sample comprised CD4+ or CD8+ T cells sorted from blood, obtained in a trial of the OX40 agonist ivuxolimab. This receptor was taken from an adult with an advanced solid tumor such as melanoma, head and neck, liver or kidney cancer. V usage is TRBV18 and J usage is TRBJ2-1; D possibly matches TRBD1 or TRBD2 (5 bases each). This CDR3 is CATFAQGRSSYNEQFF. The CDR3 DNA reads TGTGCCACCTTCGCGCAGGGACGTAGCTCCTACAATGAGCAGTTCTTC.